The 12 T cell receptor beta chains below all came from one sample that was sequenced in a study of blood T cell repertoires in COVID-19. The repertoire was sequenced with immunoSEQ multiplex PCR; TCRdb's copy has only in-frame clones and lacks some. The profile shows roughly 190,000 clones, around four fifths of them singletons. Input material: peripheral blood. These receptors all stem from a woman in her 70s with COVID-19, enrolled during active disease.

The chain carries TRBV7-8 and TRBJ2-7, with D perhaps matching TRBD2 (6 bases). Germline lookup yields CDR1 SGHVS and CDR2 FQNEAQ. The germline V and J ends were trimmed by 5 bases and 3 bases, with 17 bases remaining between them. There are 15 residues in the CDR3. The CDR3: CASSLEAGRHYEQYF. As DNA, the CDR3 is TGTGCCAGCAGCCTGGAAGCGGGCCGTCACTACGAGCAGTACTTC. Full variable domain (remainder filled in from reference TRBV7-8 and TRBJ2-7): GAGVSQSPRYKVAKRGQDVALRCDPISGHVSLFWYQQALGQGPEFLTYFQNEAQLDKSGLPSDRFFAERPEGSVSTLKIQRTQQEDSAVYLCASSLEAGRHYEQYFGPGTRLTVT.

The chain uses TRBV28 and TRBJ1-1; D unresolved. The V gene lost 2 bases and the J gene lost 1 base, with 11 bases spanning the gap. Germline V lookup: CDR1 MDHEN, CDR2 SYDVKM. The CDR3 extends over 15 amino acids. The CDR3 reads CASSLGITRNTEAFF. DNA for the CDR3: TGTGCCAGCAGTTTAGGCATTACACGGAACACTGAAGCTTTCTTT.

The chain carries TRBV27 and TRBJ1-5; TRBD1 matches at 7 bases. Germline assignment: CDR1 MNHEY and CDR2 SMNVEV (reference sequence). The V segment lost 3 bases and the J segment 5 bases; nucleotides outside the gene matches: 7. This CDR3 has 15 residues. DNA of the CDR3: TGTGCCAGCAGTTTTTGGAGGGGGCCGGATCAGCCCCAGCATTTT. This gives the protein CASSFWRGPDQPQHF.

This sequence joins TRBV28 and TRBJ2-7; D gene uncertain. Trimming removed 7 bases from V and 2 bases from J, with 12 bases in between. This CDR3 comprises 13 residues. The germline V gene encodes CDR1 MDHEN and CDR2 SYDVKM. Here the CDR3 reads CASNGAGPYEQYF. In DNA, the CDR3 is TGTGCCAGCAATGGTGCAGGCCCCTACGAGCAGTACTTC.

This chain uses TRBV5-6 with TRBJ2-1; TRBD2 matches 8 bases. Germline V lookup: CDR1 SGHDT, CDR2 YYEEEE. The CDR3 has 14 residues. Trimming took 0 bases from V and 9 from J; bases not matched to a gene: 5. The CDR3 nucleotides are TGTGCCAGCAGCTTGGCAGGGCGGGAGGTTGAGCAGTTCTTC. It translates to CASSLAGREVEQFF.

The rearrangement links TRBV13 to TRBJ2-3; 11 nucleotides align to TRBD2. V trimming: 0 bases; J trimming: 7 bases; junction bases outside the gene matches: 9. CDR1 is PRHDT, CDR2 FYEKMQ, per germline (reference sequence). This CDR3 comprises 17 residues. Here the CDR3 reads CASSLGLAGAGGHTQYF. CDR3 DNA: TGTGCCAGCAGCTTAGGACTAGCGGGAGCGGGAGGTCATACGCAGTATTTT.

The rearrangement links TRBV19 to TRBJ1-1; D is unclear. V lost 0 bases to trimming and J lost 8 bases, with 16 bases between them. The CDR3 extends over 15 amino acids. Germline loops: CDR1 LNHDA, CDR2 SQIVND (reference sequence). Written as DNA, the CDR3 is TGTGCCAGTAGTATAGATCGCCCACGGGGTGGCGAAGCTTTCTTT. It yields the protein CASSIDRPRGGEAFF.

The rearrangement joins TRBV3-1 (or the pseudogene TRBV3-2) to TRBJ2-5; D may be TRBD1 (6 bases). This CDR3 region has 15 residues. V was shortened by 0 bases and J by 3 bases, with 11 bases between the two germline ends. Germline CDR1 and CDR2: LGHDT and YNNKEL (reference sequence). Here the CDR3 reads CASSQDQGREETQYF. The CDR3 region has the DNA TGTGCCAGCAGCCAAGATCAGGGGCGGGAAGAGACCCAGTACTTC.

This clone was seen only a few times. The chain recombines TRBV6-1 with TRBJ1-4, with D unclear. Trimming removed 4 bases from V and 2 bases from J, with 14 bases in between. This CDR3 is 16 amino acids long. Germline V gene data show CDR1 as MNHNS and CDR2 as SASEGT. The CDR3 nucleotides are TGTGCCAGCAGTGTCGGCCCTGGCGGGACTAATGAAAAACTGTTTTTT. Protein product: CASSVGPGGTNEKLFF.

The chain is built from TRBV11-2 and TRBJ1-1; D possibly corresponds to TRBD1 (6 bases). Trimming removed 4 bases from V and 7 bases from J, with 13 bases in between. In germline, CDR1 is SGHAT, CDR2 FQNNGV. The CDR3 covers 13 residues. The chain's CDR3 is CASSWGLQIEAFF. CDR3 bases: TGTGCCAGCAGCTGGGGGCTACAGATTGAAGCTTTCTTT.

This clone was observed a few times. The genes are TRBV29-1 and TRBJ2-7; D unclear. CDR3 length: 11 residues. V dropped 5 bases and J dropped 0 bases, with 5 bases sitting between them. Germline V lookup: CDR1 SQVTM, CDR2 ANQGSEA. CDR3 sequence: CSVTSSYEQYF. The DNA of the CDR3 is TGCAGCGTTACCAGCTCCTACGAGCAGTACTTC.

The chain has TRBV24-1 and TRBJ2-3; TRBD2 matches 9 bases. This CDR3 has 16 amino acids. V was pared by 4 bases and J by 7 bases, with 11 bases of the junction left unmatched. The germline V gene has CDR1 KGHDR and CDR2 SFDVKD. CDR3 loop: CATSEFAGGGLHTQYF. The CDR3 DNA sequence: TGTGCCACCAGTGAATTTGCGGGAGGGGGCTTGCATACGCAGTATTTT.